Following are 18 T cell receptor beta chains from one sample sequenced in a study of T cells after yellow fever vaccination. TCRdb ran MiXCR on the 5' RACE reads and lists one entry per CDR3 protein. The data hold around 120,000 distinct CDR3 sequences, with 15% observed a single time. The starting material was CD8+ T cells sorted from PBMCs, obtained 5 days after the yellow fever booster vaccination. The receptors were gathered from a man aged 18 to 30 who received the YFV17D yellow fever vaccine.

The chain has TRBV7-9 and TRBJ1-2; 7 nucleotides align to TRBD1. The CDR3 has 13 residues. CDR1 is SEHNR, CDR2 FQNEAQ, per germline (reference sequence). Germline trimming cut 4 bases from V and 4 bases from J; bases unmatched to any gene: 3. The CDR3 DNA sequence: TGTGCCAGCAGCTGGGACAGCACCTATGGCTACACCTTC. As protein: CASSWDSTYGYTF.

This clonotype was recorded a few times. The chain links TRBV7-9 to TRBJ2-2; D not resolved. Trimming took off 0 bases at V and 4 bases at J, with 6 bases between the two ends. Germline CDR1 is SEHNR and CDR2 is FQNEAQ (reference sequence). The CDR3 loop spans 14 amino acids. CDR3 sequence reads: CASSLASVTGELFF. CDR3 sequence (DNA): TGTGCCAGCAGCTTAGCATCCGTCACCGGGGAGCTGTTTTTT.

At least ten counts were recorded for this clonotype. One junction end disagrees with the germline gene, perhaps due to a read error. This chain connects TRBV5-1 to TRBJ1-1; D remains unclear. Looked up from germline, CDR1 is SGHRS and CDR2 is YFSETQ. The CDR3 loop spans 11 amino acids. CDR3 in amino acids: CASSWGTEAFF. In DNA form, the CDR3 reads TGTGCCAGCAGTTGGGGCACTGAAGCTTTCTTT.

The table lists this clonotype with a few counts. The chain links TRBV4-2 to TRBJ2-3, with 12 bases matching TRBD2. This CDR3 has 19 amino acids. V lost 0 bases to trimming and J lost 4 bases; unmatched junction nucleotides: 11. Germline assignment: CDR1 LGHNA and CDR2 YNFKEQ. This CDR3 reads CASSQEKASGGASADTQYF. As DNA, the CDR3 is TGTGCCAGCAGCCAAGAAAAAGCTAGCGGGGGGGCAAGCGCAGATACGCAGTATTTT.

The genes are TRBV9 and TRBJ2-3, with D perhaps TRBD2 (6 bases). Germline V gene data show CDR1 as SGDLS and CDR2 as YYNGEE. This CDR3 contains 16 residues. V was pared by 0 bases and J by 2 bases, with 13 bases between. CDR3 in DNA: TGTGCCAGCAGCGTAGATGGCGGGGTCCCCACAGATACGCAGTATTTT. It is translated as CASSVDGGVPTDTQYF.

This clonotype was detected a few times. V is TRBV7-8 and J is TRBJ2-3; D unclear. The ends were cut back, 3 bases at V and 2 bases at J, with 9 bases in the middle. In germline, CDR1 is SGHVS, CDR2 FQNEAQ. The CDR3 is 14 amino acids. CDR3 coding DNA: TGTGCCAGCAGCTTCTGGCAGGACACAGATACGCAGTATTTT. This gives the protein CASSFWQDTDTQYF.

This clonotype has just a few counts. A junction end diverges from the germline sequence, so it may reflect a read error. The chain recombines TRBV10-2 with TRBJ1-1; 9 bases are a match to TRBD1. This CDR3 has 12 residues. Germline CDR1 WSHSY, CDR2 SAAADI. CDR3 residues: CASSESPGQGYF. The CDR3 DNA is TGCGCCAGCAGTGAGTCACCGGGACAGGGTTACTTT.

In this sample, this clonotype turned up a few times. The gene calls are TRBV4-1 and TRBJ2-5; TRBD2 aligns across 14 bases. The V segment lost 3 bases and the J segment 4 bases; nucleotides outside the gene matches: 4. The CDR3 is made up of 16 amino acids. CDR1 is MGHRA, CDR2 YSYEKL, per germline. CDR3 in DNA: TGCGCCAGCAGCCAGACTAGCGGGGGGGCGCGAGAGACCCAGTACTTC. Residues: CASSQTSGGARETQYF.

In its sample, this clonotype was seen many times. This CDR3 is CSAPTGGSANYGYTF. CDR3 coding DNA: TGCAGTGCCCCCACAGGGGGCTCAGCTAACTATGGCTACACCTTC. V usage is TRBV20-1 and J usage is TRBJ1-2; 9 positions agree with TRBD1. The V gene's germline CDR1 is DFQATT and CDR2 SNEGSKA (reference sequence). CDR3 size: 15 residues. Trimming at V came to 6 bases and at J to 0 bases, leaving 8 bases not matched to a gene.

J is TRBJ1-4 and V is TRBV7-9; 10 bases match TRBD1. The CDR3 sequence is 12 residues long. CDR1 and CDR2 from the germline V gene are SEHNR and FQNEAQ (reference sequence). V lost 8 bases, J lost 6 bases, and 0 bases stayed unmatched. The DNA for the CDR3 is TGTGCCAGCGGGACAGGGGATGAAAAACTGTTTTTT. It codes for CASGTGDEKLFF.

This chain links TRBV4-3 with TRBJ1-1, with D unclear. The CDR3 totals 19 residues. The ends were cut back, 0 bases at V and 0 bases at J, with 20 bases in the middle. Germline CDR1 reads LGHNA; CDR2 reads YSLEER. The CDR3 region has the DNA TGCGCCAGCAGCCAAGATAATTTGTTGCGAAAGATTATGAACACTGAAGCTTTCTTT. Its protein product is CASSQDNLLRKIMNTEAFF.

Here the CDR3 reads CASSFTLARPNNEQFF. The CDR3 DNA follows: TGTGCCAGCAGCTTTACCCTAGCCAGGCCGAACAATGAGCAGTTCTTC. This sequence joins TRBV7-4 and TRBJ2-1; D perhaps matches TRBD2 (5 bases). The CDR3 extends over 16 amino acids. In germline, CDR1 is SGHVT, CDR2 SQSDAQ. Trimming removed 3 bases at V and 5 bases at J, with 17 bases between.

The sample holds a few counts of this clonotype. J is TRBJ2-2 and V is TRBV7-2, with 7 bases lining up with TRBD2. The CDR3 is 12 residues long. V lost 11 bases, J lost 1 base, and 1 base stayed unmatched. Germline V gene lookup returns CDR1 SGHTA and CDR2 FQGNSA. The CDR3 protein is CAGRGNTGELFF. Here the CDR3 DNA reads TGTGCCGGGAGGGGGAACACCGGGGAGCTGTTTTTT.

The chain recombines TRBV7-9 with TRBJ2-5; D is unresolved. The germline gives CDR1 SEHNR, CDR2 FQNEAQ (reference sequence). V lost 1 base, J lost 5 bases, and 8 bases lay in between. The CDR3 runs 13 residues. The CDR3 spells CASSLVGRETQYF. The CDR3 nucleotides read TGTGCCAGCAGCTTAGTGGGAAGGGAGACCCAGTACTTC.

This clonotype was counted only a few times. The chain carries TRBV4-1 and TRBJ1-5, with D perhaps matching TRBD1 (5 bases). This CDR3 is 15 amino acids long. Per germline, CDR1 MGHRA and CDR2 YSYEKL. V dropped 2 bases and J dropped 1 base, with 9 bases sitting between them. The CDR3 loop reads CASSQRWTSNQPQHF. In DNA, the CDR3 is TGCGCCAGCAGCCAAAGGTGGACAAGCAATCAGCCCCAGCATTTT.

The chain has TRBV7-2 and TRBJ2-3; 8 bases match TRBD2. This CDR3 region has 16 residues. J lost 2 bases, V lost 1 base, and 5 bases had no gene match. Germline lookup yields CDR1 SGHTA and CDR2 FQGNSA. CDR3 sequence reads: CASSLVRGGDTDTQYF. DNA of the CDR3: TGTGCCAGCAGCTTAGTCCGGGGGGGGGACACAGATACGCAGTATTTT.

This clonotype was seen a few times. The chain has TRBV15 and TRBJ1-2, with D tentatively TRBD1 (5 bases). The germline V gene has CDR1 LNHNV and CDR2 YYDKDF (reference sequence). This CDR3 comprises 15 residues. Trimming stripped 0 bases from V and 7 bases from J, with 15 bases between. The CDR3: CATSRDSAPGRGYTF. CDR3 DNA: TGTGCCACCAGCAGAGATTCGGCCCCAGGGCGTGGCTACACCTTC.

The rearrangement links TRBV7-9 to TRBJ1-2; 7 nucleotides line up with TRBD1. The CDR3 runs to 13 residues. V dropped 5 bases and J dropped 5; count of bases not matched to a gene: 5. Per germline, CDR1 SEHNR and CDR2 FQNEAQ (reference sequence). In DNA form, the CDR3 reads TGTGCCAGCAGCGTTGACAGGGTTTATGGCTACACCTTC. Translating gives CASSVDRVYGYTF.